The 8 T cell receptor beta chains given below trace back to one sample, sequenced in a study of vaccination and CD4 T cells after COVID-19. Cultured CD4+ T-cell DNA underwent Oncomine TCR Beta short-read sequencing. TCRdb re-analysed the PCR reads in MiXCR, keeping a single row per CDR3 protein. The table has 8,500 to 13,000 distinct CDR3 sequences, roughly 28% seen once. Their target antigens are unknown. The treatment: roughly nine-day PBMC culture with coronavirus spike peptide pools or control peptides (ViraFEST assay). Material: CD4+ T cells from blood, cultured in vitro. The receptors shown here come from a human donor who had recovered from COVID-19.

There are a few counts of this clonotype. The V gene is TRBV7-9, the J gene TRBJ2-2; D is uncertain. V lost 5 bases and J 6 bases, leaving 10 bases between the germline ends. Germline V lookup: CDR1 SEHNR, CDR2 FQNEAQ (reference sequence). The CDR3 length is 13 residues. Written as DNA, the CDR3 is TGTGCCAGCAGCCCCTCCCAGGCCGGGGAGCTGTTTTTT. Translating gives CASSPSQAGELFF.

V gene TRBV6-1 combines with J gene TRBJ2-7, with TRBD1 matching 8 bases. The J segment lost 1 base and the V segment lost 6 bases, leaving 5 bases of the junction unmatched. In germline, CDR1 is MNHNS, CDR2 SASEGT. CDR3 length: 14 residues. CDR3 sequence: CASSFGTGSYEQYF. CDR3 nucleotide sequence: TGTGCCAGCAGCTTCGGGACAGGTTCCTACGAGCAGTACTTC.

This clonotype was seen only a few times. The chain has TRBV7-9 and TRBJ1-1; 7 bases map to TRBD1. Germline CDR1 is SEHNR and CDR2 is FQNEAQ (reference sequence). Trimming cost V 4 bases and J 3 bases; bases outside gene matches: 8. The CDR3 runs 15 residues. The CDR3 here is CASSSTLQGDTEAFF. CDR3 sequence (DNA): TGTGCCAGCAGCTCTACACTCCAGGGGGACACTGAAGCTTTCTTT.

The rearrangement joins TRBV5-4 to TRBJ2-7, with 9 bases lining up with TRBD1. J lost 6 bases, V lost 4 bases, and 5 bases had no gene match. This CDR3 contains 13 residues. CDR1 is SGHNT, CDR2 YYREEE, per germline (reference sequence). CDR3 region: CASSVGQGFEQYF. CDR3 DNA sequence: TGTGCCAGCAGCGTGGGACAGGGCTTCGAGCAGTACTTC.

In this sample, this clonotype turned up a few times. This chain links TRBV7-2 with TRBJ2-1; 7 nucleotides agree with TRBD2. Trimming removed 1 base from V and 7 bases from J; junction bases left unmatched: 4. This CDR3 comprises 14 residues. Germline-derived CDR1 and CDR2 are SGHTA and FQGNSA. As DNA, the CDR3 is TGTGCCAGCAGCTTAGGCGGGAGTATGAATGAGCAGTTCTTC. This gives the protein CASSLGGSMNEQFF.

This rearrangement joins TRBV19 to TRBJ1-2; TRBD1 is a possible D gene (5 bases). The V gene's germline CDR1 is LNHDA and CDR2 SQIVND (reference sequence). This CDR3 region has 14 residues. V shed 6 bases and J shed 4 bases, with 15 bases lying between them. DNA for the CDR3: TGTGCCAGTAGGGCGGACATCGTCGGCTATGGCTACACCTTC. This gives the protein CASRADIVGYGYTF.

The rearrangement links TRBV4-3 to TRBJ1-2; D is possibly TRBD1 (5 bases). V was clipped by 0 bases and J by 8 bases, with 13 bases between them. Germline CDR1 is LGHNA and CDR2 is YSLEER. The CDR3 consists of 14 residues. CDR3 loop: CASSQDTGGGGYTF. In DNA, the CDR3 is TGCGCCAGCAGCCAAGATACGGGGGGTGGGGGCTACACCTTC.

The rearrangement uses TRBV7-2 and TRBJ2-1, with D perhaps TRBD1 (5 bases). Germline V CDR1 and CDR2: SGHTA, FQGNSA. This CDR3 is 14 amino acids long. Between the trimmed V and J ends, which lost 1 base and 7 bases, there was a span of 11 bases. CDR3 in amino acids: CASSLVNQGNEQFF. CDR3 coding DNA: TGTGCCAGCAGCTTAGTGAACCAGGGTAATGAGCAGTTCTTC.